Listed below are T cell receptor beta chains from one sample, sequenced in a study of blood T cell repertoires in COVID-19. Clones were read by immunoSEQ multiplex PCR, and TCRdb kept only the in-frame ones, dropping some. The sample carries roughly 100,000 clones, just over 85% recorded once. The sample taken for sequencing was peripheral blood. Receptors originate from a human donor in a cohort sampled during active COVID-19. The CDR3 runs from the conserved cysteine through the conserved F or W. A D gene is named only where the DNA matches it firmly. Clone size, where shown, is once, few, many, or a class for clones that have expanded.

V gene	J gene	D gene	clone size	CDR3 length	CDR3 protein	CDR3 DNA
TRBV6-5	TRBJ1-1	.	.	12	CASSRGNTEAFF	TGTGCCAGCAGTCGGGGGAACACTGAAGCTTTCTTT
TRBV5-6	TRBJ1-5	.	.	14	CASSRDRLNQPQHF	TGTGCCAGCAGCCGAGACAGGCTTAATCAGCCCCAGCATTTT
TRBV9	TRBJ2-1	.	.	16	CASSREGVNAYNEQFF	TGTGCCAGCTCCAGAGAGGGGGTGAACGCCTACAATGAGCAGTTCTTC
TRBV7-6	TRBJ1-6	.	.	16	CASSPRGSAYNSPLHF	TGTGCCAGCAGCCCCCGGGGATCTGCCTATAATTCACCCCTCCACTTT
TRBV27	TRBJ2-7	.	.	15	CASRNRRARSYEQYF	TGTGCCAGCAGGAACCGGAGGGCCCGGTCCTACGAGCAGTACTTC
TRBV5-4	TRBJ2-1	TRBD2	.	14	CASRQAGGPNEQFF	TGTGCCAGCAGACAAGCGGGGGGACCCAATGAGCAGTTCTTC
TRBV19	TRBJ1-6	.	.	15	CASSIGTRRYSPLHF	TGTGCCAGTAGTATAGGAACACGAAGATATTCACCCCTCCACTTT
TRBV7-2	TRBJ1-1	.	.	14	CASSLGPRNTEAFF	TGTGCCAGCAGCTTAGGGCCCAGGAACACTGAAGCTTTCTTT
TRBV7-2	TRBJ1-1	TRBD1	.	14	CASSLYRGSPEAFF	TGTGCCAGCAGCCTTTACAGGGGTAGCCCTGAAGCTTTCTTT
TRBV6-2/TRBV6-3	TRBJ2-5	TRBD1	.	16	CASSSRDRGPQETQYF	TGTGCCAGCAGTTCCCGGGACAGGGGGCCCCAAGAGACCCAGTACTTC
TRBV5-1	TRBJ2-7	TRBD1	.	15	CASRGPGQGVGEQYF	TGCGCCAGCCGCGGACCGGGACAGGGGGTAGGCGAGCAGTACTTC
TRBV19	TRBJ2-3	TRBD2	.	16	CASSMRGGRAADTQYF	TGTGCCAGTAGTATGAGAGGCGGGAGGGCCGCAGATACGCAGTATTTT
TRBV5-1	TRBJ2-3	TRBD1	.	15	CASSRSGQGTDTQYF	TGCGCCAGCAGCCGGTCCGGACAGGGTACAGATACGCAGTATTTT
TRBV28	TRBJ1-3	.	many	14	CASTVPGAGNTIYF	TGTGCCAGCACCGTGCCGGGGGCTGGAAACACCATATATTTT
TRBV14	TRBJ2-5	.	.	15	CASSQDGGQHRTQYF	TGTGCCAGCAGCCAAGATGGAGGACAGCATAGGACCCAGTACTTC
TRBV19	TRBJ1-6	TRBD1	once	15	CASSARDRGYSPLHF	TGTGCCAGTAGTGCCCGGGACAGGGGTTACTCACCCCTCCACTTT
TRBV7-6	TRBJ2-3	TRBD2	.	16	CASSLEASGARGTQYF	TGTGCCAGCAGCCTAGAGGCTAGCGGAGCTCGGGGAACGCAGTATTTT
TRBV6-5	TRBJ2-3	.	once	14	CATRGALLQDTQYF	TGTGCCACCAGAGGGGCTTTATTGCAGGATACGCAGTATTTT
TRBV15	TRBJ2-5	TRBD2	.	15	CATSRSGGGGETQYF	TGTGCCACCTCTAGGAGCGGGGGCGGTGGTGAGACCCAGTACTTC
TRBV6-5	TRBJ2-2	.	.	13	CASRRSEAGELFF	TGTGCCAGCCGACGTAGCGAGGCCGGGGAGCTGTTTTTT
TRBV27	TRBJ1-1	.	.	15	CASSGDRSGYTEAFF	TGTGCCAGCAGTGGAGACAGGTCCGGCTACACTGAAGCTTTCTTT